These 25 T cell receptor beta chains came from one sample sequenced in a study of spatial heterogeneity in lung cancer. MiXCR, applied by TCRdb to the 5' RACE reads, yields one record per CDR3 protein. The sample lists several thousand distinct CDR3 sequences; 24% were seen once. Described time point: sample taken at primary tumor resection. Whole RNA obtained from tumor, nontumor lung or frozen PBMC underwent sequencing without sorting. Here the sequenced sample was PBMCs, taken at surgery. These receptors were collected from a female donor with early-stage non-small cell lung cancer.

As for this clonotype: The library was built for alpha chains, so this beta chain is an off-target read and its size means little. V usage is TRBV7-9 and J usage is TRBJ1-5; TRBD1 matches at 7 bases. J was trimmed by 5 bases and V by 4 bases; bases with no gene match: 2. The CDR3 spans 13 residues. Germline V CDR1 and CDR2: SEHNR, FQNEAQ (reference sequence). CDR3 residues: CASSSQGDQPQHF. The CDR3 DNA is TGTGCCAGCAGCTCGCAGGGGGATCAGCCCCAGCATTTT.

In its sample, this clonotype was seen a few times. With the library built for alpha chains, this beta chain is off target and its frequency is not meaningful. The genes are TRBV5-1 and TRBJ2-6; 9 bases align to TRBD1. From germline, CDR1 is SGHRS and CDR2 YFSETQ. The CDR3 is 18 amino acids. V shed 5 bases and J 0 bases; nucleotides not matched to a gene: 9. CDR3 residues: CASSMGQGRPSGANVLTF. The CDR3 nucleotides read TGCGCCAGCAGTATGGGACAGGGCCGCCCCTCTGGGGCCAACGTCCTGACTTTC.

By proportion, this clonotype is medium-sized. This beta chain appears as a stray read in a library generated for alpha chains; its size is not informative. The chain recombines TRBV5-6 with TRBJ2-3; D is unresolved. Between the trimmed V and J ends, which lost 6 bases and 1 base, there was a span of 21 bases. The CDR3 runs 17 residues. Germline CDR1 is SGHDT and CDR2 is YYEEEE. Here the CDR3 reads CASIPGVQARGTDTQYF. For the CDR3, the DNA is TGTGCCAGCATACCCGGTGTCCAGGCGAGAGGCACAGATACGCAGTATTTT.

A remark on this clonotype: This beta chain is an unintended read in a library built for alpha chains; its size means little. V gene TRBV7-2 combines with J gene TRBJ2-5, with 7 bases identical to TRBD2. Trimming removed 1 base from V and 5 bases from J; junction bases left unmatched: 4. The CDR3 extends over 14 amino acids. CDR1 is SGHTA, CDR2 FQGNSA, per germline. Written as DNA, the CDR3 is TGTGCCAGCAGCTTAGGGCGTAGCGGGGAGACCCAGTACTTC. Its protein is CASSLGRSGETQYF.

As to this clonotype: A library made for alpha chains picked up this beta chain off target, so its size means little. This CDR3 is CSAREGTGTSGRVWNEQFF. CDR3 DNA: TGCAGTGCTAGAGAGGGAACCGGGACTAGCGGGAGAGTTTGGAATGAGCAGTTCTTC. This chain links TRBV20-1 with TRBJ2-1, with TRBD2 matching over 14 bases. Germline lookup yields CDR1 DFQATT and CDR2 SNEGSKA (reference sequence). The V gene end was trimmed by 0 bases and the J gene end by 7 bases; junction bases not matched to a gene: 14. There are 19 residues in the CDR3.

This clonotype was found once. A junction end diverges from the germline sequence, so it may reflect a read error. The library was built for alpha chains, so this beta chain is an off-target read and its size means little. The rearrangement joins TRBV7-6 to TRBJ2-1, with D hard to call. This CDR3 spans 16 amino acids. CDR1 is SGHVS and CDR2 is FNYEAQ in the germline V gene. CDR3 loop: CASSLAPRGRYSEQFF. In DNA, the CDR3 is TGTGCCAGCAGCTTAGCGCCGCGCGGCCGGTACAGTGAGCAGTTCTTC.

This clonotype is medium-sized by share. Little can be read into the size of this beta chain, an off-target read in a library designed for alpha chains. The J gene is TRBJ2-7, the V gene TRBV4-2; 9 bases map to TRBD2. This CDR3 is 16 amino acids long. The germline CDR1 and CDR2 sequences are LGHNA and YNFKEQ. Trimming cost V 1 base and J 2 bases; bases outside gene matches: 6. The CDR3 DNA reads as TGTGCCAGCAGCCAAGTAATAGCGGGAGCCCCCTACGAGCAGTACTTC. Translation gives CASSQVIAGAPYEQYF.

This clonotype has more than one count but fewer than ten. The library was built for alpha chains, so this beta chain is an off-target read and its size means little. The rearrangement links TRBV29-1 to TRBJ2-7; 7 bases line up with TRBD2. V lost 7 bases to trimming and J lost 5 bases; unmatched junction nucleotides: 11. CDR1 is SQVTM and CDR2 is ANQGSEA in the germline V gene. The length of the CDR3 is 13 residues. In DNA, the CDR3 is TGCAGCGCCCTAGGGACTACCTGGCACGAGCAGTACTTC. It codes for CSALGTTWHEQYF.

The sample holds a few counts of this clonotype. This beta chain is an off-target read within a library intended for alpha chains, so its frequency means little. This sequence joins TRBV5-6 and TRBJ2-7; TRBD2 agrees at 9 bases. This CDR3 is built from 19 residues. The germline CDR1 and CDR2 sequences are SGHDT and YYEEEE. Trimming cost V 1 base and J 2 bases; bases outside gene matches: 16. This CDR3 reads CASSLLFAGGHPSPYEQYF. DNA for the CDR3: TGTGCCAGCAGCTTGTTGTTTGCGGGAGGGCACCCCTCGCCCTACGAGCAGTACTTC. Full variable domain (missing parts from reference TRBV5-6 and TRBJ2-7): DAGVTQSPTHLIKTRGQQVTLRCSPKSGHDTVSWYQQALGQGPQFIFQYYEEEERQRGNFPDRFSGHQFPNYSSELNVNALLLGDSALYLCASSLLFAGGHPSPYEQYFGPGTRLTVT.

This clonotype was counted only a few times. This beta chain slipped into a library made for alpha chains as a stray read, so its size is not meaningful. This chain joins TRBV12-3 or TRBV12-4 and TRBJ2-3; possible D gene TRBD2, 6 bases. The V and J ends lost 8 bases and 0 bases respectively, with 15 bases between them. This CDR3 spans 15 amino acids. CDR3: CASRLSGASTDTQYF. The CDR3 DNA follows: TGTGCCAGCCGCCTTAGCGGAGCTAGCACAGATACGCAGTATTTT.

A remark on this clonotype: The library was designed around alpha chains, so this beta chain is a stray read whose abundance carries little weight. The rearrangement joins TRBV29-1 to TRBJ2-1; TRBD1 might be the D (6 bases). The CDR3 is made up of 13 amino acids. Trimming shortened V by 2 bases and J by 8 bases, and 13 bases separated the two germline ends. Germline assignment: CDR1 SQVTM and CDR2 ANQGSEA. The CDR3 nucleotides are TGCAGCGTTGAAACAGGGATTACCCATGAGCAGTTCTTC. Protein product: CSVETGITHEQFF.

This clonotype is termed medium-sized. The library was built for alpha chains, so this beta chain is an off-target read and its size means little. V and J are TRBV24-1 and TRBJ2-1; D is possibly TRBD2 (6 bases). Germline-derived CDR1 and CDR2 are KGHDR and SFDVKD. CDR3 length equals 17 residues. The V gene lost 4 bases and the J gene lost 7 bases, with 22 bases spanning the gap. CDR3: CATSETAGQGSMNEQFF. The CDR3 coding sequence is TGTGCCACCAGTGAAACCGCGGGGCAGGGAAGTATGAATGAGCAGTTCTTC.

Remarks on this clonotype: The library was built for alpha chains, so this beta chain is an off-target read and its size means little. The CDR3 DNA follows: TGTGCCAGCAAGCCACTAGCGGGAGGGCTTGACTACGAGCAGTACTTC. Encoded protein: CASKPLAGGLDYEQYF. The chain combines TRBV2 with TRBJ2-7, with 13 bases lining up with TRBD2. Germline values: CDR1 SNHLY, CDR2 FYNNEI. The CDR3 consists of 16 residues. After removal of 7 bases from V and 3 bases from J, the junction contained 9 bases not matched to a gene.

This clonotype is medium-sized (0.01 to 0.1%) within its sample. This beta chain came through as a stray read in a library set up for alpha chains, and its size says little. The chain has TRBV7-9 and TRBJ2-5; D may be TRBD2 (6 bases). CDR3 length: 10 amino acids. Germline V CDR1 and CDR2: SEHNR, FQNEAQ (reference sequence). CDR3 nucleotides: TGTTCCGGGGGCCAAGAGACCCAGTACTTC. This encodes CSGGQETQYF.

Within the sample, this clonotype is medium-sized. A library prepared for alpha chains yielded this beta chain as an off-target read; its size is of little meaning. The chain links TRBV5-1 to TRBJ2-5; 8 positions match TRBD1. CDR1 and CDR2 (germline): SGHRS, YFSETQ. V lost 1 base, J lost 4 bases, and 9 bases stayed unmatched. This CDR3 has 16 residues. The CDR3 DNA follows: TGCGCCAGCAGCTTGAGGCATGGACAGGGTGGAGAGACCCAGTACTTC. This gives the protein CASSLRHGQGGETQYF. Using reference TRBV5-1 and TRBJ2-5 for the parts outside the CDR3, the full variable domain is KAGVTQTPRYLIKTRGQQVTLSCSPISGHRSVSWYQQTPGQGLQFLFEYFSETQRNKGNFPGRFSGRQFSNSRSEMNVSTLELGDSALYLCASSLRHGQGGETQYFGPGTRLLVL.

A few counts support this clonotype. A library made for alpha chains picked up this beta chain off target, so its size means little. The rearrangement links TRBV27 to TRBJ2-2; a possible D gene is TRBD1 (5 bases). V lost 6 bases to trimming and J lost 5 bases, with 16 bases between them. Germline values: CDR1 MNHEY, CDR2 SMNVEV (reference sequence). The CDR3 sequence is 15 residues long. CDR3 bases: TGTGCCAGCAGCGCCACAGGCTTTGGGACCGGGGAGCTGTTTTTT. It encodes CASSATGFGTGELFF.

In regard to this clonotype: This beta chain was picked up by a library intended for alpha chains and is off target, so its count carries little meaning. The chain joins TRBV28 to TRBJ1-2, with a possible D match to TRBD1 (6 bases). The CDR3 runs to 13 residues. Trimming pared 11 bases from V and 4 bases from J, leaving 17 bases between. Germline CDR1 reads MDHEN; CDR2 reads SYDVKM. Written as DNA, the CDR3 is TGTGCCGGAACAGGGAGTAGGGCCTATGGCTACACCTTC. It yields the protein CAGTGSRAYGYTF.

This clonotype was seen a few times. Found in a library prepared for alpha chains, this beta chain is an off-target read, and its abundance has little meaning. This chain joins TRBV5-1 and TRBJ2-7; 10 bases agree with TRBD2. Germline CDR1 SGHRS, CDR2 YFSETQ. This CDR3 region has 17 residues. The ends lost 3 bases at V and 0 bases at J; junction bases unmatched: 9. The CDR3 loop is CASSSPGLASHSYEQYF. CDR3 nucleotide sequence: TGCGCCAGCAGCTCTCCGGGACTAGCGTCCCACTCCTACGAGCAGTACTTC.

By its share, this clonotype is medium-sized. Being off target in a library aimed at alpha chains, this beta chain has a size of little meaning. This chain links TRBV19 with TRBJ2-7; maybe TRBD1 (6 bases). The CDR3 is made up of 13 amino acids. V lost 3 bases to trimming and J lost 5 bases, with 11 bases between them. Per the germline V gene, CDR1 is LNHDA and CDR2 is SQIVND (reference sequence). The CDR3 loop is CASSMGHRDEQYF. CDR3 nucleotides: TGTGCCAGTAGTATGGGACACCGGGACGAGCAGTACTTC.

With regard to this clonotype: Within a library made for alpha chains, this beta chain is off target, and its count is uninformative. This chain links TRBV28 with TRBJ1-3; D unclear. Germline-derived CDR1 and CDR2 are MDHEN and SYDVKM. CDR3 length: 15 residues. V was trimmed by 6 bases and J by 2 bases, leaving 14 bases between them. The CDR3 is CASRNGRSAGNTIYF. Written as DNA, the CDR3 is TGTGCCAGCAGAAATGGACGATCCGCTGGAAACACCATATATTTT.

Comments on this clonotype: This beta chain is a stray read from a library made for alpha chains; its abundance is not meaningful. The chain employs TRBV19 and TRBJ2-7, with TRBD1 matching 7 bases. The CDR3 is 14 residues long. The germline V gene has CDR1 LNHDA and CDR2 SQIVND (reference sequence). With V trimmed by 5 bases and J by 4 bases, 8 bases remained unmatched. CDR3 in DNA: TGTGCCAGTAGTCCGGCAGGACAGGTGTACGAGCAGTACTTC. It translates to CASSPAGQVYEQYF.

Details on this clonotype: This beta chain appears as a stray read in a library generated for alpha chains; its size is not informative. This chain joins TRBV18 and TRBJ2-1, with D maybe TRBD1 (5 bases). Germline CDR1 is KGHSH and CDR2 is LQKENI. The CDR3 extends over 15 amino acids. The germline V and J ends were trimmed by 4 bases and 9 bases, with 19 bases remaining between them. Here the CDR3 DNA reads TGTGCCAGCTCACAATCTACTTTGGGGCGTGCTGAGCAGTTCTTC. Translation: CASSQSTLGRAEQFF.

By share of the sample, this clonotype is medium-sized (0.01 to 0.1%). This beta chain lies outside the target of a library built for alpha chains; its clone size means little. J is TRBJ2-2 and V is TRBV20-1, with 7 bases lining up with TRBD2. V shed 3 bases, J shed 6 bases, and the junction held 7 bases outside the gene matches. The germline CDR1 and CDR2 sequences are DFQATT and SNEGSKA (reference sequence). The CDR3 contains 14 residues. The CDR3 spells CSASSGRYPGELFF. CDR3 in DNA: TGCAGTGCTAGTAGCGGGCGTTATCCCGGGGAGCTGTTTTTT.

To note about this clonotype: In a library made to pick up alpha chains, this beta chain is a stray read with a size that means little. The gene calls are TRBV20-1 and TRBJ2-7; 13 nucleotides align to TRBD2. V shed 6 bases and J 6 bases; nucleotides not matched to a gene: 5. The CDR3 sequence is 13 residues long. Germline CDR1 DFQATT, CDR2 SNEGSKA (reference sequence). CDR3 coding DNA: TGCAGTGCCAGACTAGCGGGAGGTTTCGAGCAGTACTTC. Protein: CSARLAGGFEQYF.

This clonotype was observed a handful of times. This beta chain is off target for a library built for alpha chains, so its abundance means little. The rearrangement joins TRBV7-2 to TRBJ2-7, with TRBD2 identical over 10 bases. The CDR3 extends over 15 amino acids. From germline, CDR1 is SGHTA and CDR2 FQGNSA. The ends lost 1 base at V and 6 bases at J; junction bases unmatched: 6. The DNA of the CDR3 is TGTGCCAGCAGCTTAGGCGATAGCGGGAGGACCGAGCAGTACTTC. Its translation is CASSLGDSGRTEQYF.